This paragraph reports one T cell receptor beta chain. Its antigen is unidentified. This record comes from a study of vaccination and CD4 T cells after COVID-19. Overall study context: Stimulation of cells relied on overlapping spike peptides derived from SARS-CoV-2, HCoV-NL63, HCoV-OC43 and HCoV-229E.

Treatment described: roughly 10-day PBMC culture with coronavirus spike peptide pools or control peptides (ViraFEST assay). Peptide pools at approximately 10 ug/ml, together with approximately 9.6 IU/ml IL-2, were added to cultures of roughly 2.1 million PBMCs per well. With the Oncomine TCR Beta short-read assay, DNA from cultured CD4+ T cells was sequenced. It was from cultured CD4+ T cells that genomic DNA was extracted. TCRdb reprocessed the PCR reads with MiXCR, giving one entry per CDR3 protein. The repertoire includes 5,000 or so distinct CDR3 sequences, roughly two thirds of them detected once, and less than 25% sits in the top ten. The V gene lost 3 bases and the J gene lost 8 bases, with 5 bases spanning the gap. The length of the CDR3 is 12 residues.

This clonotype was sampled from a human donor who had recovered from COVID-19. Specimen: CD4+ T cells from blood, cultured in vitro. The J gene is TRBJ1-6, the V gene TRBV12-3 or TRBV12-4; D gene ambiguous. This CDR3 reads CASSFSDSPLHF. CDR3 bases: TGTGCCAGCAGTTTTTCGGATTCACCCCTCCACTTT.